The 23 T cell receptor beta chains below all came from one sample that was sequenced in a study of post-analysis software for immune sequencing data. General study findings and limits: Patients had higher frequencies than controls of a handful of TRBV segments, including TRBV5-6, TRBV5-1 and TRBV20-1.

cDNA libraries of TCR beta carried unique molecular identifiers. One entry per CDR3 protein results from TCRdb running MiXCR on the PCR reads. Of hundreds of thousands of distinct CDR3 sequences listed, 25% to 30% are singletons. For these receptors, no antigen is known. Material: blood. The receptors come from a girl aged 10 to 17 with multiple sclerosis.

This clonotype was detected only a few times. The chain uses TRBV29-1 and TRBJ1-4; possible D gene TRBD1, 5 bases. The CDR3 runs to 12 residues. V was shortened by 6 bases and J by 7 bases, with 12 bases between the two germline ends. Germline V lookup: CDR1 SQVTM, CDR2 ANQGSEA. DNA of the CDR3: TGCAGCGTCGACCCTGGGGGTGAAAAACTGTTTTTT. This encodes CSVDPGGEKLFF.

This clonotype turned up a few times. The chain recombines TRBV20-1 with TRBJ2-1; 7 bases match TRBD2. Germline V gives CDR1 DFQATT, CDR2 SNEGSKA (reference sequence). Unmatched junction bases numbered 8, after V lost 1 base and J lost 2 bases. CDR3 length: 16 amino acids. As DNA, the CDR3 is TGCAGTGCTAGAGCGAGTAGCGGGCATGCCTACAATGAGCAGTTCTTC. Translating gives CSARASSGHAYNEQFF.

This clonotype was counted only a few times. V and J are TRBV20-1 and TRBJ2-1; D tentatively reads TRBD1 or TRBD2 (5 bases each). CDR3 size: 16 residues. Per the germline V gene, CDR1 is DFQATT and CDR2 is SNEGSKA (reference sequence). The germline V and J ends were trimmed by 3 bases and 5 bases, with 20 bases remaining between them. CDR3 bases: TGCAGTGCTAGGGTCACAGGAGGACGGGGCCACAATGAGCAGTTCTTC. Its translation is CSARVTGGRGHNEQFF.

The chain carries TRBV9 and TRBJ2-6; 7 nucleotides line up with TRBD1. This CDR3 region has 18 residues. Germline trimming cut 5 bases from V and 1 base from J; bases unmatched to any gene: 12. Germline CDR1 SGDLS, CDR2 YYNGEE. The DNA for the CDR3 is TGTGCCAGCAGTAGACAGGGCCCACCCAAATCTGGGGCCAACGTCCTGACTTTC. Amino acid sequence: CASSRQGPPKSGANVLTF.

V and J are TRBV9 and TRBJ2-1; possibly TRBD2 for D (6 bases). Trimming took 0 bases from V and 5 from J, leaving 15 bases between them. The germline gives CDR1 SGDLS, CDR2 YYNGEE. The CDR3 runs to 16 residues. As DNA, the CDR3 is TGTGCCAGCAGCGTAGGATTAGCGGCCGAGCACAATGAGCAGTTCTTC. The encoded protein is CASSVGLAAEHNEQFF.

This sequence joins TRBV4-3 and TRBJ2-7; D uncertain. This CDR3 spans 15 amino acids. Germline CDR1 is LGHNA and CDR2 is YSLEER. V was clipped by 0 bases and J by 0 bases, with 9 bases between them. The CDR3 loop is CASSQERSYSYEQYF. CDR3 coding DNA: TGCGCCAGCAGCCAAGAGCGGAGTTACTCCTACGAGCAGTACTTC.

This clonotype was counted only a few times. CDR3 in amino acids: CASSWGTGQGTFGYTF. The CDR3 DNA follows: TGTGCCAGCAGTTGGGGAACCGGACAGGGAACCTTTGGCTACACCTTC. The rearrangement links TRBV6-4 to TRBJ1-2; 8 nucleotides line up with TRBD1. The CDR3 runs 16 residues. Germline V lookup: CDR1 MRHNA, CDR2 SNTAGT. Trimming took 5 bases from V and 7 from J; bases not matched to a gene: 15.

V gene TRBV7-2 combines with J gene TRBJ2-7; either TRBD1 or TRBD2 may supply D (6 bases each). V was cut by 5 bases and J by 4 bases, with 15 bases left in between. Germline loops: CDR1 SGHTA, CDR2 FQGNSA. There are 14 residues in the CDR3. Here the CDR3 reads CASSGGTTGYEQYF. The DNA for the CDR3 is TGTGCCAGCAGCGGCGGGACAACCGGGTACGAGCAGTACTTC.

This chain joins TRBV5-1 and TRBJ1-1; 11 positions agree with TRBD1. With V trimmed by 4 bases and J by 3 bases, 11 bases remained unmatched. This CDR3 is 17 amino acids long. Germline V gives CDR1 SGHRS, CDR2 YFSETQ. CDR3 protein: CASSLNPGTGGDTEAFF. In DNA form, the CDR3 reads TGCGCCAGCAGCCTGAACCCCGGGACAGGGGGTGACACTGAAGCTTTCTTT.

The gene calls are TRBV3-1 and TRBJ2-5; D remains unclear. The end of the DNA aligns better with TRBJ2-7, so the J call may be wrong. The germline gives CDR1 LGHDT, CDR2 YNNKEL (reference sequence). The CDR3 extends over 11 amino acids. CDR3 sequence reads: CASSQLTEQYF. Here the CDR3 DNA reads TGTGCCAGCAGCCAACTGACCGAGCAGTACTTC.

The chain is built from TRBV20-1 and TRBJ2-5, with 10 bases that match TRBD2. The assigned J gene may be wrong: the sequence end matches TRBJ2-7 better. Germline V gene lookup returns CDR1 DFQATT and CDR2 SNEGSKA (reference sequence). The CDR3 extends over 14 amino acids. The CDR3 nucleotides are TGCAGTTCCGGGCAGGCTAGCGGGAGATACGAGCAGTACTTC. This codes for CSSGQASGRYEQYF.

This clonotype was observed a handful of times. The chain carries TRBV7-2 and TRBJ1-4; 9 nucleotides line up with TRBD1. Germline-derived CDR1 and CDR2 are SGHTA and FQGNSA. The trim removed 5 bases at V and 8 bases at J, leaving 6 bases unmatched. This CDR3 contains 14 residues. CDR3 coding DNA: TGTGCCAGCAGCCGGACAGGGGTTGGGGAAAAACTGTTTTTT. Its translation: CASSRTGVGEKLFF.

This clonotype has only a few counts. V gene TRBV20-1 combines with J gene TRBJ2-7, with TRBD2 matching over 12 bases. After removal of 0 bases from V and 5 bases from J, the junction contained 11 bases not matched to a gene. There are 17 residues in the CDR3. The germline V gene has CDR1 DFQATT and CDR2 SNEGSKA (reference sequence). The CDR3 DNA is TGCAGTGCTAGAGATTGGCTAGCGGGAGGGGCTTTGAACGAGCAGTACTTC. Protein sequence: CSARDWLAGGALNEQYF.

Of note for this clonotype: Since a much larger clone is just one base distant, this may be a read error. The chain employs TRBV20-1 and TRBJ2-4; maybe TRBD1 (5 bases). The assigned J gene may be wrong: the sequence end matches TRBJ2-7 better. CDR1 and CDR2 from the germline V gene are DFQATT and SNEGSKA (reference sequence). CDR3 length equals 11 residues. The CDR3 sequence: CNASRGYEQYF. DNA for the CDR3: TGCAATGCTAGTAGGGGCTACGAGCAGTACTTC.

The chain has TRBV20-1 and TRBJ1-5, with 8 nucleotides matching TRBD1. CDR1 is DFQATT and CDR2 is SNEGSKA in the germline V gene (reference sequence). The ends lost 5 bases at V and 5 bases at J; junction bases unmatched: 5. This CDR3 region has 13 residues. For the CDR3, the DNA is TGCAGTGCTTTTCCGGGACAGGATCAGCCCCAGCATTTT. Translation gives CSAFPGQDQPQHF.

The chain combines TRBV20-1 with TRBJ2-7; 9 bases align to TRBD1. V shed 6 bases and J 0 bases; nucleotides not matched to a gene: 9. Germline CDR1 reads DFQATT; CDR2 reads SNEGSKA (reference sequence). CDR3 length: 15 amino acids. This CDR3 is CSAKTGTGSSYEQYF. CDR3 bases: TGCAGTGCCAAAACCGGGACAGGGAGCTCCTACGAGCAGTACTTC.

Only a few counts were recorded for this clonotype. It is unclear where the CDR3 begins or ends on the DNA, so no DNA is shown, and the CDR3 is as TCRdb lists it. The chain combines TRBV6-2 or TRBV6-3 with TRBJ2-7; the table assigns TRBD2, which was not confirmed against the DNA. Ends included, the CDR3 has 14 residues. Germline CDR1 reads MNHEY; CDR2 reads SVGEGT. This CDR3 is CASSSSGPSYEQYF.

There are a few counts of this clonotype. The gene calls are TRBV20-1 and TRBJ2-5, with 8 bases that match TRBD2. Germline CDR1 and CDR2: DFQATT and SNEGSKA (reference sequence). This CDR3 comprises 14 residues. The trim removed 6 bases at V and 7 bases at J, leaving 13 bases unmatched. The CDR3 nucleotides read TGCAGTGCCATGGGCGGCGGGCTAGCGGGGACCCAGTACTTC. Translated: CSAMGGGLAGTQYF.

J is TRBJ1-3 and V is TRBV27; a possible D gene is TRBD1 (5 bases). In germline, CDR1 is MNHEY, CDR2 SMNVEV (reference sequence). This CDR3 has 14 amino acids. V lost 8 bases and J lost 0, with 11 bases in between. CDR3 in DNA: TGTGCCAGCCGTGGGGCTGTCTCTGGAAACACCATATATTTT. As protein: CASRGAVSGNTIYF.

The rearrangement joins TRBV9 to TRBJ2-1, with 10 nucleotides matching TRBD2. Germline V gene lookup returns CDR1 SGDLS and CDR2 YYNGEE. The CDR3 runs 17 residues. Germline trimming cut 1 base from V and 8 bases from J; bases unmatched to any gene: 12. The CDR3 bases are TGTGCCAGCAGCGTATTCTTGATAGCGGGAGGATTCGATGAGCAGTTCTTC. Protein product: CASSVFLIAGGFDEQFF.

This clonotype turned up a few times. The V gene is TRBV29-1, the J gene TRBJ2-3; D is perhaps TRBD1 (5 bases). With 7 bases removed from V and 6 bases from J, the gap between germline ends came to 14 bases. The CDR3 extends over 12 amino acids. The germline V gene has CDR1 SQVTM and CDR2 ANQGSEA. The CDR3 loop is CSARIAGDTQYF. In nucleotides, the CDR3 is TGCAGCGCCCGAATAGCAGGGGATACGCAGTATTTT.

This clonotype was counted between two and nine times. This chain links TRBV6-1 with TRBJ2-3; tentative D call: TRBD2 (5 bases). CDR3 size: 18 residues. Germline V gives CDR1 MNHNS, CDR2 SASEGT. Trimming cost V 1 base and J 1 base, with 18 bases left between them. CDR3 protein: CASSEVRASLPGTDTQYF. DNA of the CDR3: TGTGCCAGCAGTGAAGTGAGGGCGTCCCTTCCCGGCACAGATACGCAGTATTTT.

On this clonotype itself: At one of its ends the junction is not consistent with the germline gene, which may arise from a read error. This sequence joins TRBV15 and TRBJ1-4; 7 bases map to TRBD1. The germline CDR1 and CDR2 sequences are LNHNV and YYDKDF (reference sequence). The CDR3 has 17 residues. CDR3 DNA: TGTGCCACCAGCAGAGACCCACCAGGGACAGCGAATGAAGAACTGTTTTTT. Encoded protein: CATSRDPPGTANEELFF.